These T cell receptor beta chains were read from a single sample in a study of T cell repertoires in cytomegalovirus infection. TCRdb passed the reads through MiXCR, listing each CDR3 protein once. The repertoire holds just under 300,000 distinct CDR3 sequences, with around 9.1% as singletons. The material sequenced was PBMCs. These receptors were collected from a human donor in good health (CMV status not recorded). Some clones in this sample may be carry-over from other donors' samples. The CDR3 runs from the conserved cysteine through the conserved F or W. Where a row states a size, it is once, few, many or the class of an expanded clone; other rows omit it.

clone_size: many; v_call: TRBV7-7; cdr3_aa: CASSGSSNNEQFF
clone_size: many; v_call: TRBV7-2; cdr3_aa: CASSLESDRENTEAFF
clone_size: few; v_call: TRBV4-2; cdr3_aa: CASSQDKGPYNEQFF
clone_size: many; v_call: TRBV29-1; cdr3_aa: CSWAPRFEETQYF
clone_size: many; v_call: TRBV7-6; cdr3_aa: CASSLAGTSNTEAFF
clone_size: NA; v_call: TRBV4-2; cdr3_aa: CASSQVKLAGGDEQFF
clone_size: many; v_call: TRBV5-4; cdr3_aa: CASSLFKGWKANVLTF
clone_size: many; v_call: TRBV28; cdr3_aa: CASSLSTGVHSPLHF
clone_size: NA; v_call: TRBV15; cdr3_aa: CATSRDRATNEKLFF
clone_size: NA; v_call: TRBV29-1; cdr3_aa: CSVETSGGDYNEQFF
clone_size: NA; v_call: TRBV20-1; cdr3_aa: CSARDPRTGNTEAFF
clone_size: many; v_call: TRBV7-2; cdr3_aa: CASKPSGRDEAFF
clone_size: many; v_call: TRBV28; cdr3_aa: CASSLRGGGQPQHF
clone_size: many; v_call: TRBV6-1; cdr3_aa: CASSRSGQGAYTDEQFF